Listed below are T cell receptor beta chains from one sample, sequenced in a study of patients and donors after allogeneic stem cell transplantation. TCRdb itself ran the RT-PCR reads through MiXCR, one entry per CDR3 protein. Of about 160,000 distinct CDR3 sequences in the sample, around 30% were seen once. Sequenced: blood, either unsorted or a sorted T cell fraction (not recorded which). The source of these receptors is a human donor who was either an allogeneic HSCT recipient or a stem cell or donor lymphocyte infusion donor (not recorded which). It is not recorded whose cells these are; they may come from a transplant donor. Each CDR3 is given with its conserved first and last residue. A D gene is named only where the DNA matches it firmly. Size is omitted from some rows. Given values are once, few, many or a class for expanded clones.

TGCGCCAGCAGCCAAGATTTCGGGACAGGGCCTGACTATGGCTACACCTTC,CASSQDFGTGPDYGYTF,TRBD1,many,17,TRBV4-3,TRBJ1-2
TGTGCCAGCAGCCGAAGGACTAGCGGGAGGGTGGACACAGATACGCAGTATTTT,CASSRRTSGRVDTDTQYF,TRBD2,few,18,TRBV4-2,TRBJ2-3
TGCGCCAGCTCTCGAACACCGCTCTCCTACAATGAGCAGTTCTTC,CASSRTPLSYNEQFF,-,many,15,TRBV10-1,TRBJ2-1
TGTGCCAGCAGCTTAATAGGGATGATGGGTCAAGAGACCCAGTACTTC,CASSLIGMMGQETQYF,-,-,16,TRBV7-9,TRBJ2-5
TGCGCCAGCAGTGAGTCGGACAGACCCTACGAGCAGTACTTC,CASSESDRPYEQYF,-,-,14,TRBV10-1,TRBJ2-7
TGTGCCAGCAGTCCGGACAGGGGCGATTACACTGAAGCTTTCTTT,CASSPDRGDYTEAFF,TRBD1,few,15,TRBV6-2/TRBV6-3,TRBJ1-1
TGCAGCCCCGTCTGGACAGGGGTCAATGAGCAGTTCTTC,CSPVWTGVNEQFF,TRBD1,few,13,TRBV20-1,TRBJ2-1
TGTGCCAGCAGTGGAATTGACAGGGGATGGTACAATGAGCAGTTCTTC,CASSGIDRGWYNEQFF,TRBD1,few,16,TRBV27,TRBJ2-1
TGTGCCAGCAGTTACTCGGTTCAGAGTCACTACGAGCAGTACTTC,CASSYSVQSHYEQYF,-,-,15,TRBV6-6,TRBJ2-7
TGTGCCATCAGTGACTCGAGAGCGGCCTACGAGCAGTACTTC,CAISDSRAAYEQYF,-,once,14,TRBV10-3,TRBJ2-7
TGTGCCAGCAGCGTCAGCGGGACGAACACCGGGGAGCTGTTTTTT,CASSVSGTNTGELFF,TRBD2,-,15,TRBV9,TRBJ2-2
TGTGCCAGCAGCCACCAGGGGGCTAACTATGGCTACACCTTC,CASSHQGANYGYTF,TRBD1,few,14,TRBV4-2,TRBJ1-2
TGTGCCAGCAGTTACTCGATGGCTAGCGGGAGCTGGGAGCAGTACTTC,CASSYSMASGSWEQYF,TRBD2,-,16,TRBV6-2/TRBV6-3,TRBJ2-7
TGCAGTGCTACTCCCGGGACAGGGACCGGGGAGCTGTTTTTT,CSATPGTGTGELFF,TRBD1,few,14,TRBV20-1,TRBJ2-2
TGCGCCAGCACCTGGTTGGGGACGGGTAGCACAGATACGCAGTATTTT,CASTWLGTGSTDTQYF,-,-,16,TRBV5-1,TRBJ2-3
TGTGCCATCAGGAGGGGAACTAGCACAGATACGCAGTATTTT,CAIRRGTSTDTQYF,-,few,14,TRBV10-3,TRBJ2-3
TGTGCCAGCATTATGATAATAGCGGGAGGGCATGGCAATGAGCAGTTCTTC,CASIMIIAGGHGNEQFF,TRBD2,few,17,TRBV12-3/TRBV12-4,TRBJ2-1
TGCGCCAGCAAGGTTCGGTTGAACACAGATACGCAGTATTTT,CASKVRLNTDTQYF,-,-,14,TRBV5-1,TRBJ2-3
TGCAGCGTGCGGTACACGGGCGAGCAGTACTTC,CSVRYTGEQYF,-,-,11,TRBV29-1,TRBJ2-7
TGTGCCAGCAGTTCCCTTCGGGGACTACGAGCTTTCTTT,CASSSLRGLRAFF,-,few,13,TRBV28,TRBJ1-1